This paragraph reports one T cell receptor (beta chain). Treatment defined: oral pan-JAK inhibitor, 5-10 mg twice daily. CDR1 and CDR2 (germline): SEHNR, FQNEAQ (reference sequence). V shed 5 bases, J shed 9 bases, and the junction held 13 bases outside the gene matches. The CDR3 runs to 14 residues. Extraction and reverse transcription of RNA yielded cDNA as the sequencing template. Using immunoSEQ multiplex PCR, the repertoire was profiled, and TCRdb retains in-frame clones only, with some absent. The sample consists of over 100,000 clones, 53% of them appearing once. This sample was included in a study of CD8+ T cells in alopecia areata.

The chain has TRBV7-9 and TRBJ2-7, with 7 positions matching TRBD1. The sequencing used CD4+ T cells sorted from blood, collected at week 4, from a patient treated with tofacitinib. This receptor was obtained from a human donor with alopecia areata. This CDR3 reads CASSPGDRPFGQYF. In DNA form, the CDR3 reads TGTGCCAGCAGCCCCGGGGACAGACCCTTCGGGCAGTACTTC.